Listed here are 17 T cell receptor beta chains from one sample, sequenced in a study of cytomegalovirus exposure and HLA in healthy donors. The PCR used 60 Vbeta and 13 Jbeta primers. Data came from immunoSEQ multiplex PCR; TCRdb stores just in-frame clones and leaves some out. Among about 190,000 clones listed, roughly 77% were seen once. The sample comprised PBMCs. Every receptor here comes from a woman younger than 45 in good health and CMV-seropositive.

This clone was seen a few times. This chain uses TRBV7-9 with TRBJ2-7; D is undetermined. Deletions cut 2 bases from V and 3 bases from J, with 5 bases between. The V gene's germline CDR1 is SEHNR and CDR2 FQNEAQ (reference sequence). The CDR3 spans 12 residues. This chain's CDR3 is CASSLRGYEQYF. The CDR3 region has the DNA TGTGCCAGCAGCTTAAGAGGCTACGAGCAGTACTTC.

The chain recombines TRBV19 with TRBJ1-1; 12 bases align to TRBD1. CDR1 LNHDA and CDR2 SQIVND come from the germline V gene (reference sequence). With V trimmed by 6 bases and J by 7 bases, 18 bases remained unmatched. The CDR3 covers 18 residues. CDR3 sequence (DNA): TGTGCCAGTAGCCCCCGGGACAGGGGGCTTCGGTACACTGGTGAAGCTTTCTTT. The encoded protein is CASSPRDRGLRYTGEAFF.

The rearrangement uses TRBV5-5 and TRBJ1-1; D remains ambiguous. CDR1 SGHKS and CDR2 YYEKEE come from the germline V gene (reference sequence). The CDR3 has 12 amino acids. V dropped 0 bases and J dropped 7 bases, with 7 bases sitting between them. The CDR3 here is CASSLASGEAFF. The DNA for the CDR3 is TGTGCCAGCAGCTTGGCTAGTGGTGAAGCTTTCTTT.

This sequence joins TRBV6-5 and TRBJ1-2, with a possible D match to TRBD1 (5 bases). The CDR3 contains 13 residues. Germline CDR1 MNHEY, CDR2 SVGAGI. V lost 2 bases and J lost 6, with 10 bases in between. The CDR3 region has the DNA TGTGCCAGCAGTTACGAATTAGGGGATGGCTACACCTTC. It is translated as CASSYELGDGYTF.

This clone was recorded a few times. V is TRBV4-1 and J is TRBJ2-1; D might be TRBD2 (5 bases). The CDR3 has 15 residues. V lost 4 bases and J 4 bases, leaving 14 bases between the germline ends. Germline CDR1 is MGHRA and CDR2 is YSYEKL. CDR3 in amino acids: CASSLGPGLYNEQFF. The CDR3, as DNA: TGCGCCAGCAGCCTAGGGCCGGGGTTGTACAATGAGCAGTTCTTC.

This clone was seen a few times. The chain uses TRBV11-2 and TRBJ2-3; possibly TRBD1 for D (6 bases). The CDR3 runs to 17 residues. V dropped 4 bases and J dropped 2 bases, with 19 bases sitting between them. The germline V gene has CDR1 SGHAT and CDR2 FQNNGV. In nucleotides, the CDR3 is TGTGCCAGCAGCTACACTTTTACCGGGACACACACAGATACGCAGTATTTT. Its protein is CASSYTFTGTHTDTQYF.

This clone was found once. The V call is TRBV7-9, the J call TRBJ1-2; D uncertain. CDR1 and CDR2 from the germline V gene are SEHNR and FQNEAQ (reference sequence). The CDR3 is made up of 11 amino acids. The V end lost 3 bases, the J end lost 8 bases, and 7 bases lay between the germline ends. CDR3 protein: CASSLTDGYTF. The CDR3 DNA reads TGTGCCAGCAGCTTGACTGACGGCTACACCTTC.

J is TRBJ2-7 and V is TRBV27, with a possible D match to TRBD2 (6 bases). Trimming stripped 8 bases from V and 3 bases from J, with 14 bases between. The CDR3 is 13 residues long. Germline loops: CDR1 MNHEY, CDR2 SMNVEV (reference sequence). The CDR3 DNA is TGTGCCAGCCAACCGGGGGATCACTACGAGCAGTACTTC. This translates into CASQPGDHYEQYF.

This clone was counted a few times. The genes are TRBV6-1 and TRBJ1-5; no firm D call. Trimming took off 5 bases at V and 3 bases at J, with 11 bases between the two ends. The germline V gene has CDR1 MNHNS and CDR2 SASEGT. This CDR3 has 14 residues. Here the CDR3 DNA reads TGTGCCAGCAGTTATCAACAAACCAATCAGCCCCAGCATTTT. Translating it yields CASSYQQTNQPQHF.

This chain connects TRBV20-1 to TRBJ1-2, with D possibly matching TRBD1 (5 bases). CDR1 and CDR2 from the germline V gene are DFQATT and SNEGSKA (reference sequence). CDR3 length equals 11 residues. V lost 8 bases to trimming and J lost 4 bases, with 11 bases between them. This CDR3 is CSWRDSYGYTF. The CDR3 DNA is TGCAGTTGGAGGGACTCCTATGGCTACACCTTC.

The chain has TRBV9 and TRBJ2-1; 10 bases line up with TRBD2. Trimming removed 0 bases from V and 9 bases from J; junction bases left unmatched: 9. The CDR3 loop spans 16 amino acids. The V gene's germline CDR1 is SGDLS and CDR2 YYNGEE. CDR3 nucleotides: TGTGCCAGCAGCGTAGAAAGCGGGAGGGCCCAAGGTGAGCAGTTCTTC. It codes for CASSVESGRAQGEQFF.

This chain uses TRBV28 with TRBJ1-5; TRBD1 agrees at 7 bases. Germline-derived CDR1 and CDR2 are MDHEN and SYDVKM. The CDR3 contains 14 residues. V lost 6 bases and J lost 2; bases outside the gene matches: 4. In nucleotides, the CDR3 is TGTGCCAGCAGGATAACAGGGGGCAATCAGCCCCAGCATTTT. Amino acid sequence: CASRITGGNQPQHF.

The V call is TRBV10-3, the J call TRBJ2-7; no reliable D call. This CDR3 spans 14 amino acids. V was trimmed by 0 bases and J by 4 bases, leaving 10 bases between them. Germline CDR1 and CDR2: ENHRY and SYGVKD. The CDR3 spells CAISESDTLYEQYF. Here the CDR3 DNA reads TGTGCCATCAGTGAGTCCGACACCTTATACGAGCAGTACTTC.

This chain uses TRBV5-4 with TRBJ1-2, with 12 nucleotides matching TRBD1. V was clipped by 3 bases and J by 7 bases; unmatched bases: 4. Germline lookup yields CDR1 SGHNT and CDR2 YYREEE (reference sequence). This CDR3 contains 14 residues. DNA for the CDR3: TGTGCCAGCAGCTCGGGACAGGGGGCCTTTGGCTACACCTTC. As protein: CASSSGQGAFGYTF.

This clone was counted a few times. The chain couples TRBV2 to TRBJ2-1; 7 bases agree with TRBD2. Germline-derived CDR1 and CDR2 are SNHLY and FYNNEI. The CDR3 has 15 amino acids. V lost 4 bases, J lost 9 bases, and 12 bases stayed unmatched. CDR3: CASSGEVGGPSEQFF. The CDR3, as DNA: TGTGCCAGCAGTGGAGAGGTGGGAGGGCCGAGTGAGCAGTTCTTC.

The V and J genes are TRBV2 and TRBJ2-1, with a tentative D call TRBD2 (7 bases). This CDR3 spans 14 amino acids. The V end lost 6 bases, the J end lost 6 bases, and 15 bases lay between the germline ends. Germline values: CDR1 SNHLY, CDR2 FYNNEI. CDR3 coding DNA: TGTGCCAGCAGAATTCGGGGGGCGCTCAATGAGCAGTTCTTC. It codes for CASRIRGALNEQFF.

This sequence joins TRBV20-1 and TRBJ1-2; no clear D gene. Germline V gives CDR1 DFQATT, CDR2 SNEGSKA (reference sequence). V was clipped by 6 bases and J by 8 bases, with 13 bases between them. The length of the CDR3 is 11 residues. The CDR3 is CSAPGRRGYTF. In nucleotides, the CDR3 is TGCAGTGCACCGGGTCGGCGCGGCTACACCTTC.